What follows are 23 T cell receptor beta chains derived from one specimen sequenced in a study of vaccination effects on CD4 cells after COVID-19. Subsequent to roughly 9 days of culture, CD4+ T cells were isolated. Assay: immunoSEQ multiplex PCR; the TCRdb copy retains only in-frame clones and omits some. The table has almost 40,000 clones, more than 75% seen once. These receptors lack a known antigen. Sample: CD4+ T cells from PBMCs cultured without peptide, taken before COVID-19 vaccination. All receptors derive from a human donor who received a COVID-19 vaccine.

The rearrangement links TRBV3-1 (or the pseudogene TRBV3-2) to TRBJ2-7; 7 bases map to TRBD1. Germline assignment: CDR1 LGHDT and CDR2 YNNKEL (reference sequence). The V gene end was trimmed by 6 bases and the J gene end by 6 bases; junction bases not matched to a gene: 5. The CDR3 contains 12 residues. The CDR3 bases are TGTGCCAGCAGTCTAAGGGGGCGCGAGCAGTACGTC. It codes for CASSLRGREQYV.

The chain combines TRBV7-9 with TRBJ1-3; no reliable D call. V lost 3 bases, J lost 4 bases, and 4 bases lay in between. Germline V gives CDR1 SEHNR, CDR2 FQNEAQ (reference sequence). CDR3 length: 12 amino acids. The CDR3 spells CASSLPGNTIYF. CDR3 in DNA: TGTGCCAGCAGCTTGCCCGGAAACACCATATATTTT.

The chain carries TRBV5-4 and TRBJ1-1; D gene uncertain. Trimming cost V 4 bases and J 4 bases, with 11 bases left between them. The CDR3 loop spans 13 amino acids. Germline CDR1 is SGHNT and CDR2 is YYREEE (reference sequence). CDR3 nucleotides: TGTGCCAGCAGCCGGGAGTCGGGCACTGAAGCTTTCTTT. It translates to CASSRESGTEAFF. Using reference TRBV5-4 and TRBJ1-1 for the parts outside the CDR3, the full variable domain is ETGVTQSPTHLIKTRGQQVTLRCSSQSGHNTVSWYQQALGQGPQFIFQYYREEENGRGNFPPRFSGLQFPNYSSELNVNALELDDSALYLCASSRESGTEAFFGQGTRLTVV.

This rearrangement joins TRBV5-1 to TRBJ1-3; D perhaps matches TRBD1 (5 bases). CDR1 is SGHRS and CDR2 is YFSETQ in the germline V gene. The CDR3 totals 17 residues. Trimming stripped 2 bases from V and 0 bases from J, with 15 bases between. The CDR3 DNA reads TGCGCCAGCAGCTTAACTTTGACAGCTTCCTCTGGAAACACCATATATTTT. Its translation is CASSLTLTASSGNTIYF.

V gene TRBV29-1 combines with J gene TRBJ1-2; no clear D gene. The CDR3 spans 15 residues. Trimming removed 1 base from V and 8 bases from J, with 20 bases in between. CDR1 is SQVTM, CDR2 ANQGSEA, per germline. The CDR3 bases are TGCAGCGTTGAAGGAGGGATTTTTAGGGTGGGCGGCTACACCTTC. Translation: CSVEGGIFRVGGYTF.

V usage is TRBV5-1 and J usage is TRBJ2-5; D remains ambiguous. Trimming removed 0 bases at V and 5 bases at J, with 5 bases between. Per the germline V gene, CDR1 is SGHRS and CDR2 is YFSETQ. The CDR3 is 12 residues long. The CDR3 region is CASSLDRETQYF. The CDR3 DNA reads TGCGCCAGCAGCTTGGATCGGGAGACCCAGTACTTC.

V usage is TRBV15 and J usage is TRBJ1-1, with D unclear. Germline values: CDR1 LNHNV, CDR2 YYDKDF (reference sequence). V lost 1 base and J 8 bases, leaving 11 bases between the germline ends. CDR3 size: 13 residues. Written as DNA, the CDR3 is TGTGCCACCAGCAGAGGCGCGGGGAGCGAAGCTTTCTTT. Protein: CATSRGAGSEAFF.

This clone has just one count. The chain employs TRBV10-3 and TRBJ1-5, with 9 bases identical to TRBD1. Losses at the gene ends were 0 bases for V and 7 bases for J; bases not matched to a gene: 7. Germline V gene sequence: CDR1 ENHRY, CDR2 SYGVKD. The CDR3 loop spans 16 amino acids. CDR3 protein: CAISESMGQGGQPQHF. The CDR3 DNA is TGTGCCATCAGTGAGTCGATGGGACAGGGAGGACAGCCCCAGCATTTT.

The chain links TRBV6-4 to TRBJ2-7, with a possible D match to TRBD1 (6 bases). Germline V gene data show CDR1 as MRHNA and CDR2 as SNTAGT. The CDR3 runs 13 residues. V lost 7 bases to trimming and J lost 0 bases, with 10 bases between them. CDR3: CASTGQDSYEQYV. CDR3 nucleotide sequence: TGTGCCAGCACGGGACAAGACTCCTACGAGCAGTACGTC.

V gene TRBV28 combines with J gene TRBJ1-3; 11 bases line up with TRBD1. V lost 5 bases to trimming and J lost 9 bases; unmatched junction nucleotides: 12. This CDR3 comprises 16 residues. The germline V gene encodes CDR1 MDHEN and CDR2 SYDVKM. CDR3 sequence (DNA): TGTGCCAGCAGTACCCGGGACAGGGGGGAAGTAGGCACCATATATTTT. As protein: CASSTRDRGEVGTIYF.

The chain carries TRBV15 and TRBJ2-2, with a weak D call TRBD1 (6 bases). The CDR3 is 17 amino acids. V shed 0 bases and J shed 3 bases, with 14 bases lying between them. CDR1 and CDR2 from the germline V gene are LNHNV and YYDKDF (reference sequence). The CDR3 sequence: CATSRDETGDYTGELFF. CDR3 bases: TGTGCCACCAGCAGAGATGAGACAGGAGACTACACCGGGGAGCTGTTTTTT.

This clone was picked up a small number of times. The chain recombines TRBV4-1 with TRBJ1-2; D may be TRBD1 (5 bases). The CDR3 is 14 residues long. V was clipped by 1 base and J by 3 bases, with 9 bases between them. Looked up from germline, CDR1 is MGHRA and CDR2 is YSYEKL. The CDR3 loop reads CASSQGGGYYGYTF. CDR3 sequence (DNA): TGCGCCAGCAGCCAAGGGGGCGGCTACTATGGCTACACCTTC.

The rearrangement joins TRBV9 to TRBJ2-1, with a weak D call TRBD1 (6 bases). Per the germline V gene, CDR1 is SGDLS and CDR2 is YYNGEE. The V and J ends lost 4 bases and 9 bases respectively, with 17 bases between them. This CDR3 has 14 amino acids. CDR3 loop: CASSLGQSRGEQFF. The CDR3, as DNA: TGTGCCAGCAGCTTAGGACAGTCCCGGGGTGAGCAGTTCTTC.

This clone has only a few counts. The CDR3 loop reads CASSSGLEPLQYV. CDR3 coding DNA: TGTGCCAGCAGCTCGGGACTCGAGCCGTTGCAGTACGTC. The chain is built from TRBV7-9 and TRBJ2-7; D is possibly TRBD2 (6 bases). Germline CDR1 and CDR2: SEHNR and FQNEAQ (reference sequence). The CDR3 loop spans 13 amino acids. The germline V and J ends were trimmed by 4 bases and 9 bases, with 16 bases remaining between them.

The rearrangement uses TRBV2 and TRBJ2-2; possibly TRBD1 or TRBD2 for D (5 bases each). The ends were cut back, 1 base at V and 1 base at J, with 10 bases in the middle. The CDR3 has 16 amino acids. Germline V gene sequence: CDR1 SNHLY, CDR2 FYNNEI. The CDR3 DNA reads TGTGCCAGCAGTGAAGTCGGGGCGTTGAACACCGGGGAGCTGTTTTTT. Translation gives CASSEVGALNTGELFF.

This chain joins TRBV3-1 (or the pseudogene TRBV3-2) and TRBJ2-5; 9 nucleotides line up with TRBD2. The CDR3 runs to 18 residues. The germline V gene encodes CDR1 LGHDT and CDR2 YNNKEL (reference sequence). The ends lost 3 bases at V and 4 bases at J; junction bases unmatched: 15. The CDR3 region is CASSQADRAGGRGETQYF. CDR3 sequence (DNA): TGTGCCAGCAGCCAGGCCGACCGAGCGGGGGGAAGGGGAGAGACCCAGTACTTC.

V gene TRBV6-5 combines with J gene TRBJ2-7; no clear D gene. V lost 7 bases and J lost 3, with 7 bases in between. Per the germline V gene, CDR1 is MNHEY and CDR2 is SVGAGI. The CDR3 extends over 11 amino acids. The CDR3 loop reads CASTDLYEQYV. The CDR3 DNA reads TGTGCCAGCACAGACCTCTACGAGCAGTACGTC.

The rearrangement links TRBV5-6 to TRBJ1-1; D not certain. With 1 base removed from V and 6 bases from J, the gap between germline ends came to 10 bases. CDR3 length equals 13 residues. CDR1 and CDR2 from the germline V gene are SGHDT and YYEEEE. The DNA of the CDR3 is TGTGCCAGCAGCTTGTGGGCGGGCGCTGAAGCTTTCTTT. Protein product: CASSLWAGAEAFF.

V usage is TRBV5-1 and J usage is TRBJ1-4; 11 nucleotides line up with TRBD1. V lost 3 bases, J lost 7 bases, and 5 bases stayed unmatched. Germline assignment: CDR1 SGHRS and CDR2 YFSETQ. The length of the CDR3 is 15 residues. The CDR3 nucleotides are TGCGCCAGCAGCTGGGCCGGGACAGGGGGTGAAAAACTGTTTTTT. Translation gives CASSWAGTGGEKLFF.

This sequence joins TRBV12-2 and TRBJ1-6; the DNA was not used to check the table's D call, TRBD1. TRBV12-2 is classified as a pseudogene. The CDR3 sequence is 15 residues long. The CDR3 loop reads CASRPSRGRNSPLHF. In DNA, the CDR3 is TGTGCAAGTCGCCCCTCAAGGGGGCGTAATTCACCCCTCCACTTT.

This sequence joins TRBV27 and TRBJ1-1; D uncertain. The CDR3 sequence is 15 residues long. V lost 4 bases, J lost 5 bases, and 17 bases lay in between. CDR1 MNHEY and CDR2 SMNVEV come from the germline V gene (reference sequence). The CDR3 sequence: CASSSGRRGLTEAFF. For the CDR3, the DNA is TGTGCCAGCAGTTCCGGCAGGCGGGGATTAACTGAAGCTTTCTTT.

The chain joins TRBV6-1 to TRBJ1-3; no reliable D call. The V gene's germline CDR1 is MNHNS and CDR2 SASEGT. Trimming took 2 bases from V and 2 from J, leaving 10 bases between them. The CDR3 has 15 residues. The CDR3 reads CASSERGITGNTIYF. CDR3 DNA: TGTGCCAGCAGTGAACGTGGCATTACTGGAAACACCATATATTTT.

The rearrangement uses TRBV11-2 and TRBJ1-5; D is perhaps TRBD1 (6 bases). This CDR3 contains 14 residues. Germline assignment: CDR1 SGHAT and CDR2 FQNNGV. Trimming took off 4 bases at V and 6 bases at J, with 13 bases between the two ends. The CDR3 coding sequence is TGTGCCAGCAGCTCTCAGGAGGGGGGTCAGCCCCAGCATTTT. It codes for CASSSQEGGQPQHF.